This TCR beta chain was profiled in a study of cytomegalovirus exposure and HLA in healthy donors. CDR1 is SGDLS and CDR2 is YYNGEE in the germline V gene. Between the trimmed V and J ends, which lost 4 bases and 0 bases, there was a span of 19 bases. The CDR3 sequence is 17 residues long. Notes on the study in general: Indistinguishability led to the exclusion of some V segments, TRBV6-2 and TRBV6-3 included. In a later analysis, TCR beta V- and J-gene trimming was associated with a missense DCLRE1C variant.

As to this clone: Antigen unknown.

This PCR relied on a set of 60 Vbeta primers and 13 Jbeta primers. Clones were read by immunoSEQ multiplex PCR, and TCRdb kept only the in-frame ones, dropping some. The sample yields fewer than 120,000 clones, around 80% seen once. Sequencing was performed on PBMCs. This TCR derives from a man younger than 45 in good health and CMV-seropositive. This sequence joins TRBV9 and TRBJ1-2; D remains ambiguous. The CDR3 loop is CASSPRANREANYGYTF. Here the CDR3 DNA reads TGTGCCAGCAGCCCCCGGGCCAATCGGGAAGCTAACTATGGCTACACCTTC. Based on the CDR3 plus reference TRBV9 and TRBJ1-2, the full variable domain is DSGVTQTPKHLITATGQRVTLRCSPRSGDLSVYWYQQSLDQGLQFLIQYYNGEERAKGNILERFSAQQFPDLHSELNLSSLELGDSALYFCASSPRANREANYGYTFGSGTRLTVV.